This record looks at one TCR beta chain sequence and its context. Assay: immunoSEQ multiplex PCR; the TCRdb copy retains only in-frame clones and omits some. The data show 140,000 or so clones, around four fifths seen once. Participant age was about 18 to 95 years, and participants resided in roughly 25 US areas. Recovered status in Cohort 3 required two negative PCRs, clearance, or symptom resolution. These data come from a study of blood T cell repertoires in COVID-19. The overall study: The United States, Italy and Spain supplied acute and convalescent COVID-19 samples.

The CDR3 loop spans 17 amino acids. The germline CDR1 and CDR2 sequences are SGHRS and YFSETQ. The V end lost 3 bases, the J end lost 5 bases, and 23 bases lay between the germline ends. The clonotype originates from a woman between 40 and 55 years old who had recovered from COVID-19. Sequenced: PBMCs or T cells enriched from blood (not recorded which). This sequence joins TRBV5-1 and TRBJ2-5, with D maybe TRBD1 (6 bases). The CDR3 reads CASSSGLGAPSEETQYF. CDR3 in DNA: TGCGCCAGCAGCTCGGGGCTGGGGGCGCCGTCAGAGGAGACCCAGTACTTC.